The T cell receptor (beta chain) under discussion was sequenced for a study of cytotoxic CD8 clonotypes in ibrutinib-treated CLL. Study-level information: Outcomes included around 24 partial and 2 complete responses; after median around 65 months, approximately 14 stayed remitted and about 12 progressed.

Genomic DNA for TCR beta libraries, 1.5 to 2 micrograms, came from cryopreserved PBMCs. On this clone itself: The antigen remains unidentified.

CDR3 length equals 14 residues. Germline loops: CDR1 SEHNR, CDR2 FQNEAQ (reference sequence). The V gene lost 4 bases and the J gene lost 1 base, with 10 bases spanning the gap. Study outcomes and limitations: Age-matched healthy donor levels were exceeded by baseline clonality, which tracked circulating CD8+ T-cell counts.

Investigators sought sequencing depths of between 1 in 200,000 and 1 in 1 million T cells. Repertoires were generated with immunoSEQ multiplex PCR, while TCRdb's copy carries only in-frame clones and drops some. The repertoire has 55,000 to 80,000 clones, less than 95% of them found once; the top ten carry around 3.1%. The receptor was derived from a human donor with chronic lymphocytic leukemia. V gene TRBV7-9 combines with J gene TRBJ1-1, with D possibly matching TRBD1 (6 bases). The sample in question was PBMCs, obtained after 12 months of ibrutinib treatment. The CDR3 reads CASSSARGNTEAFF. The CDR3 coding sequence is TGTGCCAGCAGCTCCGCCAGGGGGAACACTGAAGCTTTCTTT.